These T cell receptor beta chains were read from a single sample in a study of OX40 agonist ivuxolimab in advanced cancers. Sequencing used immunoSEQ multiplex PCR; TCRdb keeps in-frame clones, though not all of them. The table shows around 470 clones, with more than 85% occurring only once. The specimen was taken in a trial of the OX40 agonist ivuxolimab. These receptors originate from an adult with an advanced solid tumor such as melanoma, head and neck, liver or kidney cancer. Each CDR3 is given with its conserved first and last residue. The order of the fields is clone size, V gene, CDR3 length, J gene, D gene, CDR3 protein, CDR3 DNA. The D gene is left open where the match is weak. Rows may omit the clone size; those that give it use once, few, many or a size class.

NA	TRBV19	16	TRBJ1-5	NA	CASTSWGTNSNQPQHF	TGTGCCAGTACCTCCTGGGGTACAAATAGCAATCAGCCCCAGCATTTT
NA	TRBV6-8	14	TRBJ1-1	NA	CASSSTGSWTEAFF	TGTGCCAGCAGTTCGACAGGATCTTGGACTGAAGCTTTCTTT
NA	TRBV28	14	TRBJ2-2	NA	CASRVQGNTGELFF	TGTGCCAGCAGGGTACAGGGTAACACCGGGGAGCTGTTTTTT
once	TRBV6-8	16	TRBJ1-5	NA	CASSPDDHNSNQPQHF	TGTGCCAGCAGCCCAGACGACCACAATAGCAATCAGCCCCAGCATTTT
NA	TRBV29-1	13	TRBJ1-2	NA	CSADVGQNYGYTF	TGCAGCGCCGACGTAGGGCAGAACTATGGCTACACCTTC
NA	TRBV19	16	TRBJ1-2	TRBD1	CASSNMGITGDGGYTF	TGTGCCAGTAGTAATATGGGAATTACAGGGGATGGTGGCTACACCTTC
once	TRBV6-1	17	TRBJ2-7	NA	CASSEAGGQTSSYEQYF	TGTGCCAGCAGTGAAGCAGGGGGGCAGACGAGCTCCTACGAGCAGTACTTC
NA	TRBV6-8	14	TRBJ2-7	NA	CASSYSGGSYEQYF	TGTGCCAGCAGTTACTCTGGGGGTTCCTACGAGCAGTACTTC
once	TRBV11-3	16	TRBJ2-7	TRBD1	CASSYSPAGGDYEQYF	TGTGCCAGCAGCTATAGCCCGGCAGGGGGCGACTACGAGCAGTACTTC
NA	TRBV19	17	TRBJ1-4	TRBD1	CASSPQTGRGPNEKLFF	TGTGCCAGTAGTCCGCAGACAGGGAGGGGGCCAAATGAAAAACTGTTTTTT
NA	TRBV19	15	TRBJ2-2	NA	CASTPWGSNTGELFF	TGTGCCAGTACCCCTTGGGGGTCGAACACCGGGGAGCTGTTTTTT
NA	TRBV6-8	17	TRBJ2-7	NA	CASLGGNRETSGYEQYF	TGTGCCAGCCTTGGGGGTAACAGGGAAACATCGGGCTACGAGCAGTACTTC
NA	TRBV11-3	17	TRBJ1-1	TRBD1	CASSQVAGQGMNTEAFF	TGTGCCAGCAGCCAAGTGGCAGGACAGGGGATGAACACTGAAGCTTTCTTT
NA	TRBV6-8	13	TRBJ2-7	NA	CASSYDSSYEQYF	TGTGCCAGCAGTTACGACAGCTCCTACGAGCAGTACTTC
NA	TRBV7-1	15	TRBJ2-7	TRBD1	CASSLIGQAQYEQYF	TGTGCCAGCAGCTTAATAGGACAGGCCCAATACGAGCAGTACTTC
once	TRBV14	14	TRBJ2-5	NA	CASSQDRGGLTQYF	TGTGCCAGCAGCCAAGATCGCGGCGGTTTGACCCAGTACTTC
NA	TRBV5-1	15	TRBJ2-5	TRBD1	CASSLRGTDQETQYF	TGCGCCAGCAGCTTGCGAGGGACAGATCAAGAGACCCAGTACTTC
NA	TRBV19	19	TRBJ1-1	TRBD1	CASSIISRSETGSDTEAFF	TGTGCCAGTAGTATCATCTCCCGATCCGAGACAGGGTCGGACACTGAAGCTTTCTTT
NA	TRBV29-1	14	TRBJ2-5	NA	CSVLKSSGNEDQYF	TGCAGCGTCCTAAAATCCTCGGGTAACGAGGACCAGTACTTC
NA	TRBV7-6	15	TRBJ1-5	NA	CASSEIGRSNQPQHF	TGTGCCAGCAGTGAAATCGGGAGGTCGAATCAGCCCCAGCATTTT
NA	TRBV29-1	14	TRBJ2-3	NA	CSGRGPYSTDTQYF	TGCAGCGGGCGGGGGCCCTACTCCACAGATACGCAGTATTTT
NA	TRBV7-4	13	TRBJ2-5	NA	CASSLGEQETQYF	TGTGCCAGCAGCCTGGGAGAGCAAGAGACCCAGTACTTC
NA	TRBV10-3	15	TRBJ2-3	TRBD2	CAISLTSKRADTQYF	TGTGCCATCAGTCTGACTAGCAAGAGGGCAGATACGCAGTATTTT
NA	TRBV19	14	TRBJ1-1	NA	CASSIGRGWTEAFF	TGTGCCAGTAGTATAGGAAGGGGCTGGACTGAAGCTTTCTTT
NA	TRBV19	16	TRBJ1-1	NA	CASSIVGGALNTEAFF	TGTGCCAGTAGTATAGTAGGAGGGGCCTTGAACACTGAAGCTTTCTTT
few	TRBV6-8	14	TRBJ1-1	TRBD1	CASISDRVGVEAFF	TGTGCCAGCATTTCGGACAGGGTGGGTGTTGAAGCTTTCTTT
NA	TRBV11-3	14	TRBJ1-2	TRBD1	CASTTDRVGVGYTF	TGTGCCAGCACCACAGACAGGGTCGGAGTCGGCTACACCTTC
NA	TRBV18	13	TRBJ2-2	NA	CASSPLNTGELFF	TGTGCCAGCTCACCTCTGAACACCGGGGAGCTGTTTTTT
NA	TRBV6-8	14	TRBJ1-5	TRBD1	CATQTGLGVQPQHF	TGTGCCACCCAGACAGGGTTGGGAGTGCAGCCCCAGCATTTT